This section outlines one T cell receptor (beta chain) sequence together with its context. Its antigen is not known. These data belong to a study of identical twins. Broader study findings: Modelling approaches yielded underestimates of out-of-frame TCR alpha sharing between monozygotic twins.

The CDR3 covers 16 residues. V shed 4 bases and J shed 1 base, with 12 bases lying between them. From germline, CDR1 is KGHDR and CDR2 SFDVKD. TCRdb ran MiXCR on the 5' RACE reads and lists one entry per CDR3 protein. This table holds 350,000 or so distinct CDR3 sequences, 12% found once. These data are also associated with another study on yellow fever vaccine responses in identical twins.

Sequencing input: CD8+ T cells sorted from blood. The clonotype originates from a woman between 18 and 29 years old in good health. The rearrangement joins TRBV24-1 to TRBJ2-2, with D perhaps matching TRBD1 (5 bases). The CDR3 region has the DNA TGTGCCACCAGTGACAGGACATCAGGGAACACCGGGGAGCTGTTTTTT. Its protein is CATSDRTSGNTGELFF.